This entry features one T cell receptor beta chain sequence. This CDR3 spans 15 amino acids. Germline V CDR1 and CDR2: SQVTM, ANQGSEA. V lost 4 bases and J lost 1; bases outside the gene matches: 0. In the source study's methods: Nucleated cell number was recorded as an estimate derived from reference gene primer amplification. Sequencing was performed with immunoSEQ multiplex PCR; in TCRdb, only in-frame clones are kept and a portion is missing. Clone size and the V and J calls come from that table; the DNA yielded D and trimming. Of 89,000 or so clones in the sample, around 85% were seen once. The sample is drawn from a study of blood T cell repertoires in COVID-19. Study-wide background: The United States, Italy and Spain supplied acute and convalescent COVID-19 samples. PBMCs, B-cell-depleted T cells, or T cells were the source of the cDNA or gDNA that made up the material.

Sequencing was performed on peripheral blood. This chain connects TRBV29-1 to TRBJ2-3, with 15 bases lining up with TRBD2. The receptor comes from a human donor in a cohort sampled during active COVID-19. The CDR3 loop is CSVGTSGRGTDTQYF. The CDR3 nucleotides read TGCAGCGTTGGGACTAGCGGGAGGGGCACAGATACGCAGTATTTT.